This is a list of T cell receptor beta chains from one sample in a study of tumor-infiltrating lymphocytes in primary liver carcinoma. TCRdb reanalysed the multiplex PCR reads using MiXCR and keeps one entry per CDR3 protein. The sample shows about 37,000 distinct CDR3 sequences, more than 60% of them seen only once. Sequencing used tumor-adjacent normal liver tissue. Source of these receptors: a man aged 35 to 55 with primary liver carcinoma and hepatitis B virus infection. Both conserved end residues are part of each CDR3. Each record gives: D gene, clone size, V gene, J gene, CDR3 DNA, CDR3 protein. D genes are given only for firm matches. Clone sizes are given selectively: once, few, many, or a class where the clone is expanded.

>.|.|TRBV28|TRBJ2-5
TGTGCAAGCATACGGTCAGGGGTGGAGACCCACTACTTC
CASIRSGVETHYF
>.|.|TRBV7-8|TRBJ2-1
TGTGCCAGCAGTTTAGGGGATGTAACCTACGATGAGCAGTTCTTC
CASSLGDVTYDEQFF
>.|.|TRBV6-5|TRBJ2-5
TGTGCCAGCGGGGAAGGGGAAAGTGTGGAGACCCAGTACTTC
CASGEGESVETQYF
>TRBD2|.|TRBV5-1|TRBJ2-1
TGCGCCTACTGCACTAGCGGGGGGTACAATGAGCAGTTCTTC
CAYCTSGGYNEQFF
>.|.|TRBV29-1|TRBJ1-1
TGCAGTGCCCGCGATAACACTGAAGCTTTCTTT
CSARDNTEAFF
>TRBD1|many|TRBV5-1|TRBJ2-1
TGCGCCAGCAGCTTGGCCGGGACAGGGGGCGGCTACAATGAGCAGTTCTTC
CASSLAGTGGGYNEQFF
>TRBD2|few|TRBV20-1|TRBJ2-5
TGCAGTGCTCCCCGGACTAGCGGGAGTACGGGTGAGACCCAGTACTTC
CSAPRTSGSTGETQYF
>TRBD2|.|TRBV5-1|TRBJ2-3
TGCGCCAGCAGCTCGACCAGCGGGAGAAGCACAGATACGCAGTATTTT
CASSSTSGRSTDTQYF
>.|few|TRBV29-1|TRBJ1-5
TGCAGCACCCAGTCCCAGCCGAATCAGCCTCAGCATTTT
CSTQSQPNQPQHF
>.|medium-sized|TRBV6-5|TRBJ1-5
TGTGCCAGCAGAACCCTCAGGGAGGGCAATCAGCCCCAGCATTTT
CASRTLREGNQPQHF
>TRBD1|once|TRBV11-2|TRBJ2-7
TGTACCAGCGGCTTAACAGGGGAATCCTACGAGCAGTACTTC
CTSGLTGESYEQYF
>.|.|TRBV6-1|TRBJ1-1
TGTGCCAGCAGTGAAACGCTAGGGCCTGAGGCTTTCTTT
CASSETLGPEAFF
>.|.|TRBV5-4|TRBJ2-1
TGTGCCAACAGAAAGGACCCGAGCTTCTACAATGAGCAGTTCTTC
CANRKDPSFYNEQFF
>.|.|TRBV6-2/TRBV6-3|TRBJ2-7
TGTGCCAGCAGTTACGGAATAACGAGGAGTGTATACGAGCATTATTTC
CASSYGITRSVYEHYF
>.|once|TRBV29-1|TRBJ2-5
TGTAGCTTTGAAGCGGACAGAGGGCGAGCAGAGACCCAGTACTTC
CSFEADRGRAETQYF
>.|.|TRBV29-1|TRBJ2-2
TGCAGTGTCTATGGGACAGTGGGTCGCGGGGAGCTGTCTTTT
CSVYGTVGRGELSF
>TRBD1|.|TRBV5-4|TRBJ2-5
TGTGTCAGCAGCGCGGCAGGGGGTCAAGAAACCCAGTACTTC
CVSSAAGGQETQYF
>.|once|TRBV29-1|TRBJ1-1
TGCAGCGCTGGTGGAGGATGGGGCATGAACACTGAAGCTTTCTTT
CSAGGGWGMNTEAFF
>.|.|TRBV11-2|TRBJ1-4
TGTGCCAGCAGTTTAGATCTTGTGGGGCTCAGGCTGTTTTTC
CASSLDLVGLRLFF
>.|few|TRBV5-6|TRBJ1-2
TGTGTCAGCAGCTCCGGGAAGTCTGGCTACACCTTC
CVSSSGKSGYTF
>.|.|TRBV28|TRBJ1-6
TGCGCCAGCAGTGGGGCAGCTAATTCACCCCTCCACTTT
CASSGAANSPLHF
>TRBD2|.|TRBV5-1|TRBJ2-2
TGCACCAGCAGCTTGGCTACCCTAGCGGACTCTTTCACCGGGAAGCTGTTTTTT
CTSSLATLADSFTGKLFF
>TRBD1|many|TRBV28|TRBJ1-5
TGTGCCATCTGGGACAGGGATGGCAATCAGCCCCAGCATTTT
CAIWDRDGNQPQHF
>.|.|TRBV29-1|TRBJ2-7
TGCAACACCATGACATCTGGGATCGGCACTCCCTACGATCAGTACTTC
CNTMTSGIGTPYDQYF
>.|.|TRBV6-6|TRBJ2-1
TGTGCCAGCTGTTACTCGACTAGTTCCTATAATGAGCAGTTCTTC
CASCYSTSSYNEQFF
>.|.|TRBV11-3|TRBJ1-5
TGTGCCAGCAACTTAGATCTGGGGGTGATTCAGCCCCAGCATTTT
CASNLDLGVIQPQHF
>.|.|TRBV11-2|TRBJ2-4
TGTGCGGGCAGCTCCGGGGCAGGGGACAACATTCAGTACTTC
CAGSSGAGDNIQYF
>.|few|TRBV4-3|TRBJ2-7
TGCGCCAACAGCCAAGATAGGGGGGCGGGAGATGAGCAATACTTC
CANSQDRGAGDEQYF
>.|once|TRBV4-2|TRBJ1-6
TGTGCCAGCAGTCAAGATCGGGGGACAACCGGCTTACCCCTCCACTTT
CASSQDRGTTGLPLHF
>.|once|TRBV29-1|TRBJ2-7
TGCGGCGCCATGACATCTGGGACCGGCAATCCCTGCAAGCAGTACTTC
CGAMTSGTGNPCKQYF
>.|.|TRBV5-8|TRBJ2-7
TGTGCCAGCAACTTGGTCAGCAGCCACGGGCAGTACTTC
CASNLVSSHGQYF
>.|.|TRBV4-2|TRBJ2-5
TGTGTCAGCAGGCGAGACCTGGGATCGGTGGAGACCCAGTACTTC
CVSRRDLGSVETQYF
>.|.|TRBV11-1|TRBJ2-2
TGTGCCATCAGCCCCTCGGGTGGCACACCCGGGGAGCTGTTTTTT
CAISPSGGTPGELFF
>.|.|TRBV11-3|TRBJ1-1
TGTGCCAGCAGCTTAGCAGTTAACAGTGAAGCTTACTTT
CASSLAVNSEAYF
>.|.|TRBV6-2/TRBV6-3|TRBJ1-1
TGTTCCAGCAGTTACTCCGGGGGAAGGGAAGCTTTCTTT
CSSSYSGGREAFF
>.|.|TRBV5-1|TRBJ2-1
TGCGCCATCAGCACCTTAGCGGCACCCAATGAGCAGGTCTTC
CAISTLAAPNEQVF
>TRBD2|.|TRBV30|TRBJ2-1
TGTGCCTGGAGTGCCAGGACTAGCGGGCCTAAGAATGAGCAGTTCTTC
CAWSARTSGPKNEQFF
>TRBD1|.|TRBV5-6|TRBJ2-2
TGTGTCAGAAGCTGGGGACAGACGAACACCGGGGAGCTGTTTTTT
CVRSWGQTNTGELFF